This passage covers 11 T cell receptor beta chains from one sample sequenced in a study of Tregs in tolerant kidney transplant recipients. TCRdb's table, derived via immunoSEQ multiplex PCR, lists solely in-frame clones and lacks some. Of 2,500 to 3,000 clones listed, 41% were seen once; the top ten hold around 6.8%. For these receptors, no antigen is known. Sequences were obtained from Tregs from blood grown in culture. The receptor source for this set is a human donor in good health.

The genes are TRBV10-1 and TRBJ2-3; no reliable D call. The germline V gene has CDR1 WNHNN and CDR2 SYGVQD (reference sequence). The germline V and J ends were trimmed by 4 bases and 8 bases, with 13 bases remaining between them. The CDR3 spans 13 residues. The CDR3 region has the DNA TGCGCCAGCAGTGCCTCAGGAGTTGGTACGCAGTATTTT. Residues: CASSASGVGTQYF.

The V call is TRBV9, the J call TRBJ1-1; D may be TRBD1 (6 bases). V dropped 0 bases and J dropped 0 bases, with 15 bases sitting between them. The CDR3 contains 17 residues. Germline V lookup: CDR1 SGDLS, CDR2 YYNGEE. The CDR3 region is CASSVGEGHYMNTEAFF. CDR3 nucleotide sequence: TGTGCCAGCAGCGTAGGAGAGGGACATTACATGAACACTGAAGCTTTCTTT.

Only a few counts were recorded for this clone. V is TRBV13 and J is TRBJ2-1, with 10 bases identical to TRBD2. CDR1 is PRHDT and CDR2 is FYEKMQ in the germline V gene (reference sequence). The CDR3 has 17 amino acids. Trimming removed 1 base from V and 8 bases from J; junction bases left unmatched: 11. CDR3 in amino acids: CASSLVPSGRRVYEQFF. CDR3 sequence (DNA): TGTGCCAGCAGCTTAGTGCCTAGCGGGAGACGAGTTTATGAGCAGTTCTTC.

This clone came up a few times. The CDR3 spells CASSDQYGYRVNTIYF. The CDR3 coding sequence is TGTGCCAGCAGTGATCAATACGGGTACAGGGTAAACACCATATATTTT. The chain is built from TRBV6-1 and TRBJ1-3; maybe TRBD1 (6 bases). The CDR3 runs to 16 residues. V was trimmed by 3 bases and J by 6 bases, leaving 18 bases between them. In germline, CDR1 is MNHNS, CDR2 SASEGT.

This clone appeared a few times. The genes are TRBV10-3 and TRBJ1-1, with 7 bases that match TRBD1. From germline, CDR1 is ENHRY and CDR2 SYGVKD. CDR3 length equals 14 residues. Germline trimming cut 2 bases from V and 5 bases from J; bases unmatched to any gene: 5. CDR3 protein: CAISEVQGVTEAFF. CDR3 nucleotide sequence: TGTGCCATCAGTGAGGTGCAGGGGGTGACTGAAGCTTTCTTT.

The chain carries TRBV6-5 and TRBJ2-5, with 8 bases that match TRBD1. V lost 6 bases, J lost 4 bases, and 10 bases stayed unmatched. The CDR3 is 15 residues long. The germline V gene has CDR1 MNHEY and CDR2 SVGAGI. CDR3: CASRRAGGQGETQYF. DNA for the CDR3: TGTGCCAGCAGACGGGCAGGGGGCCAGGGAGAGACCCAGTACTTC.

V is TRBV27 and J is TRBJ1-2, with a tentative D call TRBD1 (5 bases). The V and J ends lost 3 bases and 8 bases respectively, with 22 bases between them. CDR1 is MNHEY and CDR2 is SMNVEV in the germline V gene (reference sequence). This CDR3 comprises 16 residues. CDR3 region: CASSFLTGQSVAGYTF. Here the CDR3 DNA reads TGTGCCAGCAGTTTTTTAACGGGGCAGTCGGTGGCAGGCTACACCTTC.

This clone is categorized as large (0.1 to 1%). The V call is TRBV2, the J call TRBJ2-7; TRBD1 is a possible D gene (5 bases). In germline, CDR1 is SNHLY, CDR2 FYNNEI. The CDR3 consists of 13 residues. Between the trimmed V and J ends, which lost 5 bases and 2 bases, there was a span of 10 bases. CDR3 in DNA: TGTGCCAGCAGTCAGGGTGGGGCCTACGAGCAGTACTTC. This sequence encodes CASSQGGAYEQYF.

A few counts support this clone. The chain uses TRBV19 and TRBJ2-3; D might be TRBD2 (5 bases). V lost 3 bases, J lost 3 bases, and 16 bases lay in between. CDR1 and CDR2 (germline): LNHDA, SQIVND (reference sequence). The CDR3 extends over 16 amino acids. DNA for the CDR3: TGTGCCAGTAGTATCAAGGGAGCGCCTCGAACAGATACGCAGTATTTT. Amino acid sequence: CASSIKGAPRTDTQYF.

This clone was found a few times. The V call is TRBV6-5, the J call TRBJ1-2, with 7 bases matching TRBD1. CDR1 is MNHEY and CDR2 is SVGAGI in the germline V gene. Trimming removed 7 bases from V and 3 bases from J; junction bases left unmatched: 8. CDR3 length: 14 amino acids. The CDR3 here is CASKKTGSDYGYTF. CDR3 in DNA: TGTGCCAGCAAGAAGACAGGGTCGGACTATGGCTACACCTTC.

The V gene is TRBV11-1, the J gene TRBJ1-4, with TRBD1 as a possible D gene (5 bases). The V gene lost 3 bases and the J gene lost 5 bases, with 10 bases spanning the gap. Germline assignment: CDR1 SGHAT and CDR2 FQDESV (reference sequence). The CDR3 is 14 residues long. The CDR3 sequence is CASSFGTGNEKLFF. CDR3 sequence (DNA): TGTGCCAGCAGCTTCGGAACAGGCAATGAAAAACTGTTTTTT.